A selection of T cell receptor beta chains follows, all from one sample in a study of neurological immune-mediated disorders. TCRdb re-called the 5' RACE reads with MiXCR, one entry per CDR3 protein. Of under 50,000 distinct CDR3 sequences listed, around 13% were seen once; the top ten hold 3.5% to 5%. The source material was PBMCs. The origin of the receptors is a male donor with HTLV-1-associated myelopathy (HAM/TSP). Each CDR3 is given with its conserved first and last residue. A D gene is named only where the DNA matches it firmly. Only part of the rows carry a size: once, few, many, or a class if the clone is expanded.

>TRBJ2-1|.|TRBV5-1|many
CASNKGNRDNYNEQFF
TGCGCCAGCAATAAGGGGAACCGGGACAACTACAATGAGCAGTTCTTC
>TRBJ2-3|TRBD1|TRBV3-1|many
CASSNQGAVNTQYF
TGTGCCAGCAGCAATCAGGGGGCAGTCAATACGCAGTATTTT
>TRBJ2-7|.|TRBV7-9|many
CASSSGGPPYEQYF
TGTGCCAGCAGCTCTGGGGGGCCACCCTACGAGCAGTACTTC
>TRBJ2-1|.|TRBV5-7|few
CASSSIPGPKEQFF
TGTGCCAGCAGCTCGATCCCGGGACCCAAGGAGCAGTTCTTC
>TRBJ2-6|.|TRBV20-1|many
CSAGRVAGANVLTF
TGCAGTGCTGGCAGGGTAGCTGGGGCCAACGTCCTGACTTTC
>TRBJ1-2|TRBD1|TRBV20-1|many
CSARVPGQGNYGYTF
TGCAGTGCTAGAGTTCCGGGACAGGGGAACTATGGCTACACCTTC
>TRBJ2-6|TRBD1|TRBV7-2|many
CASSRTGFSGANVLTF
TGTGCCAGCAGCAGGACAGGTTTCTCTGGGGCCAACGTCCTGACTTTC
>TRBJ2-7|TRBD1|TRBV12-3/TRBV12-4|many
CASRRPGTGNEQYF
TGTGCCAGCAGACGTCCCGGGACAGGGAACGAGCAGTACTTC
>TRBJ2-1|.|TRBV20-1|many
CSAEKLNEQFF
TGCAGTGCAGAGAAACTGAATGAGCAGTTCTTC
>TRBJ1-4|.|TRBV28|many
CASNQDVGGTTAAYEKLFF
TGTGCCAGCAACCAAGACGTGGGGGGCACGACAGCCGCCTATGAAAAACTGTTTTTT
>TRBJ1-5|.|TRBV20-1|.
CSARKLGHNQPQNF
TGCAGTGCTAGGAAACTAGGGCACAATCAGCCCCAGAATTTT
>TRBJ2-7|TRBD2|TRBV28|many
CASSPWTSGNSYEQYF
TGTGCCAGCAGTCCCTGGACTAGCGGGAACTCCTACGAGCAGTACTTC
>TRBJ2-1|TRBD2|TRBV3-1|few
CASSYGLGSYNEQFF
TGTGCCAGCAGCTACGGACTAGGCTCCTACAATGAGCAGTTCTTC
>TRBJ2-5|TRBD2|TRBV19|many
CASSGAGVETQYF
TGTGCCAGTAGTGGCGCGGGGGTCGAGACCCAGTACTTC
>TRBJ2-4|TRBD2|TRBV27|many
CASSFSGVAKNIQYF
TGTGCCAGCAGTTTCAGCGGGGTAGCCAAAAACATTCAGTACTTC
>TRBJ1-1|.|TRBV15|many
CATSRGEGLNTEAFF
TGTGCCACCAGCAGAGGCGAAGGGCTGAACACTGAAGCTTTCTTT
>TRBJ2-5|.|TRBV7-2|many
CASSRPAEQSYQETQYF
TGTGCCAGCAGCCGACCCGCAGAACAGTCGTACCAAGAGACCCAGTACTTC
>TRBJ2-1|TRBD2|TRBV7-3|many
CASSLTAGGSYEQFF
TGTGCCAGCAGCTTAACGGCGGGGGGGTCCTATGAGCAGTTCTTC
>TRBJ1-5|TRBD1|TRBV15|.
CATSRPSKGQGETQHF
TGTGCCACCAGCAGACCCTCCAAGGGGCAGGGGGAGACCCAGCATTTT
>TRBJ1-1|.|TRBV5-1|many
CASSLPGAAEAFF
TGCGCCAGCAGCTTGCCCGGGGCGGCGGAAGCTTTCTTT
>TRBJ2-2|.|TRBV6-5|many
CASTPIGSTGELFF
TGTGCCAGCACCCCTATAGGATCCACCGGGGAGCTGTTTTTT
>TRBJ1-2|.|TRBV7-2|many
CASSLVSYGYTF
TGTGCCAGCAGCTTAGTGAGCTATGGCTACACCTTC
>TRBJ2-1|.|TRBV7-3|.
CASSLRLSSYNEQFF
TGTGCCAGCAGCCTCCGACTGAGCTCCTACAATGAGCAGTTCTTC
>TRBJ2-5|TRBD1|TRBV5-1|few
CASRTGTGVQETQYF
TGCGCCAGCAGGACCGGGACAGGGGTACAAGAGACCCAGTACTTC
>TRBJ2-7|.|TRBV7-2|many
CASSPRMGDFYYEQYF
TGTGCCAGCAGCCCGAGAATGGGGGATTTCTACTACGAGCAGTACTTC
>TRBJ1-1|.|TRBV5-1|many
CASSLDEVAVNTEAFF
TGCGCCAGCAGCTTGGACGAGGTCGCGGTGAACACTGAAGCTTTCTTT
>TRBJ2-5|.|TRBV12-3/TRBV12-4|many
CASSLGLGGETQYF
TGTGCCAGCAGTCTAGGACTGGGGGGAGAGACCCAGTACTTC
>TRBJ2-7|.|TRBV7-9|.
CANSLSGTSYEQYF
TGTGCCAACAGCTTGAGTGGGACATCCTACGAGCAGTACTTC
>TRBJ1-1|.|TRBV5-1|many
CASSLDSMNTEAFF
TGCGCCAGCAGCCTAGACAGCATGAACACTGAAGCTTTCTTT
>TRBJ2-7|TRBD1|TRBV20-1|many
CSARGSDRESFLGEQYF
TGCAGTGCTAGAGGCTCCGACAGGGAATCGTTTCTAGGCGAGCAGTACTTC
>TRBJ1-1|TRBD1|TRBV27|many
CASLRRQGNTEAFF
TGTGCCAGCCTTCGCAGACAGGGCAACACTGAAGCTTTCTTT
>TRBJ1-2|.|TRBV4-3|.
CASSQDWADYGYTF
TGCGCCAGCAGCCAAGATTGGGCGGACTATGGCTACACCTTC
>TRBJ1-1|.|TRBV20-1|.
CSARVKGENKAFF
TGCAGTGCTAGAGTAAAGGGGGAGAATAAAGCTTTCTTT
>TRBJ2-7|.|TRBV15|many
CATSRDRGGTPYEQYF
TGTGCCACCAGCAGAGATAGAGGCGGGACACCGTACGAGCAGTACTTC